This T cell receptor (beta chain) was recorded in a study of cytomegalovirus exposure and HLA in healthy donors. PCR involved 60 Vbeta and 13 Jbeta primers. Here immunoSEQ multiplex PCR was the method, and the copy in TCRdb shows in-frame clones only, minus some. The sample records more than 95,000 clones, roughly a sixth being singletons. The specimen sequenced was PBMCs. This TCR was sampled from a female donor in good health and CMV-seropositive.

The CDR3: CAWSVLGPYNSPLHF. DNA of the CDR3: TGTGCCTGGAGTGTCCTGGGGCCATATAATTCACCCCTCCACTTT. The chain joins TRBV30 to TRBJ1-6, with TRBD1 as a possible D gene (5 bases). The germline V gene has CDR1 GTSNPN and CDR2 SVGIG (reference sequence). V was shortened by 0 bases and J by 4 bases, with 10 bases between the two germline ends. CDR3 length equals 15 residues.